These T cell receptor beta chains were read from a single sample in a study of long-term antiretroviral therapy in people with HIV. Libraries were prepared by immunoSEQ multiplex PCR; TCRdb keeps only in-frame clonotypes and omits some of them. Of about 23,000 clones in the sample, approximately 85% were seen once. This sample comprised unsorted PBMCs, obtained 1.5 years after starting antiretroviral therapy. Receptor source: a man younger than 40 with HIV. The CDR3 runs from the conserved cysteine through the conserved F or W. Each record gives: D gene, J gene, clone size, V gene, CDR3 DNA, CDR3 protein. A D gene is named only where the DNA matches it firmly. Clone size is not always given. Where it is, it says once, few, many or a class for expanded clones.

.,TRBJ1-1,few,TRBV30,TGTGCCTCCGAGGAGGCTGAAGCTTTCTTT,CASEEAEAFF
.,TRBJ2-7,.,TRBV30,TGTGCCTGGAGTGACGGGCGGCCCACCTACGAGCAGTACTTC,CAWSDGRPTYEQYF
.,TRBJ1-2,.,TRBV13,TGTGCCAGCAGCGCCCCCGGGACAAACGGGAACTATGGCTACACCTTC,CASSAPGTNGNYGYTF
TRBD2,TRBJ2-1,.,TRBV27,TGTGCCGCTGCGGGAGGGCCTAGAAATGAGCAGTTCTTC,CAAAGGPRNEQFF
.,TRBJ1-1,.,TRBV28,TGTGCCAGCAGTTTGTGGCCGGACCGGGGCGCTTTCTTT,CASSLWPDRGAFF
.,TRBJ1-5,.,TRBV10-3,TGTGCCATCAGTGAGGGCTACAGCAATCAGCCCCAGCATTTT,CAISEGYSNQPQHF
TRBD2,TRBJ2-1,.,TRBV7-9,TGTGCCAGCAGCCTTGGATTGGGGGTAGCGGGCTCCTACAATGAGCAGTTCTTC,CASSLGLGVAGSYNEQFF
.,TRBJ1-3,.,TRBV29-1,TGCAGCGCCCTTATTGGAAACACCATATATTTT,CSALIGNTIYF
TRBD1,TRBJ2-2,.,TRBV28,TGTGCCAGCAGTTTCCCGGGACAGGGGACCGGGGAGCTGTTTTTT,CASSFPGQGTGELFF
TRBD1,TRBJ2-5,.,TRBV29-1,TGCAGCGTTGGGGTTACAGGGGTTGAAGTGACCCAGTACTTC,CSVGVTGVEVTQYF
.,TRBJ2-1,.,TRBV5-1,TGCGCCAGCAGCTTGGCCGAGGGAGGATCCTACAATGAGCAGTTCTTC,CASSLAEGGSYNEQFF
TRBD1,TRBJ1-4,few,TRBV9,TGTGCCAGCAGCGCCGGGACAGGGGTCACTAATGAAAAACTGTTTTTT,CASSAGTGVTNEKLFF
TRBD1,TRBJ2-7,.,TRBV6-6,TGTGCCAGCAGCCGGGGACAGGGCTTCTCCTACGAGCAGTACTTC,CASSRGQGFSYEQYF
TRBD2,TRBJ2-3,.,TRBV27,TGTGCCAGCAGTTCATTTAGCGGGGGGCCTACAGATACGCAGTATTTT,CASSSFSGGPTDTQYF
.,TRBJ2-7,.,TRBV6-6,TGTGCCAGCAGTTACGACTCCCGGGGGGAGCAGTACTTC,CASSYDSRGEQYF
.,TRBJ2-2,few,TRBV7-9,TGTGCCAGCAGCTTAGGGGGAGTGGTGTCCGCGAACACCGGGGAGCTGTTTTTT,CASSLGGVVSANTGELFF
TRBD2,TRBJ2-1,.,TRBV30,TGTGCCTGGAGCATAGCGGGGGGGCCGGGTGAGCAGTTCTTC,CAWSIAGGPGEQFF
TRBD2,TRBJ2-7,.,TRBV7-8,TGTGCCAGCAGCTTCAGGGAGGGGTCCTACGAGCAGTACTTC,CASSFREGSYEQYF
.,TRBJ1-5,.,TRBV19,TGTGCCAGTTCCTACAGGGAGGTGAATCAGCCCCAGCATTTT,CASSYREVNQPQHF
.,TRBJ2-2,.,TRBV9,TGTGCCAGCAGCGCCCGGGATGAAACCGGGGAGCTGTTTTTT,CASSARDETGELFF
.,TRBJ2-5,.,TRBV5-1,TGCGCCAGCAGCTTGGGGATACAAGAGACCCAGTACTTC,CASSLGIQETQYF
.,TRBJ1-5,.,TRBV7-9,TGTGCCAGCAGCCCTGGTGACAGCCTCAATCAGCCCCAGCATTTT,CASSPGDSLNQPQHF
.,TRBJ2-7,.,TRBV7-9,TGTGCCAGCAGCTCCGCACGCCGCCTTGGGAGCGAGCAGTACTTC,CASSSARRLGSEQYF
.,TRBJ2-3,once,TRBV9,TGTGCCAGCAGCGTAGCTTCAGCGGCGGATACGCAGTATTTT,CASSVASAADTQYF
TRBD1,TRBJ2-5,.,TRBV5-6,TGTGCCAGCAGCCGGGGACAGGGAGAGACCCAGTACTTC,CASSRGQGETQYF
.,TRBJ2-7,.,TRBV11-2,TGTGCCAGCAGCTTAGTCGGCGGGGACTCCTACGAGCAGTACTTC,CASSLVGGDSYEQYF
.,TRBJ2-1,.,TRBV28,TGTGCCAGCAGTCGCGAGGCTCCTCCCTACAATGAGCAGTTCTTC,CASSREAPPYNEQFF
.,TRBJ1-2,.,TRBV5-6,TGTGCCAGCAGCTTGGGGTCGTCAGGCAGTGGCTACACCTTC,CASSLGSSGSGYTF